Sequencing of this T cell receptor beta chain was carried out in a study of vaccination effects on CD4 cells after COVID-19. Measured with immunoSEQ multiplex PCR; TCRdb has only the in-frame clones, and not every one. The profile shows tens of thousands of clones, about four fifths of them singletons. As to this clone: The antigen is not known.

Broader study findings: Both infection-induced and vaccine-induced clones contracted markedly at late post-vaccination timepoints.

Trimming cost V 6 bases and J 10 bases, with 21 bases left between them. CDR1 is MDHEN and CDR2 is SYDVKM in the germline V gene. This CDR3 comprises 14 residues. Before any sequencing was done, the ViraFEST assay used viral peptide pools to expand antigen-specific CD4+ T cells. The culture ran for around nine days before CD4+ T cells were isolated. Having tested negative for nucleocapsid antibodies, the vaccine recipients showed no prior SARS-CoV-2 infection. The V and J genes are TRBV28 and TRBJ1-2; D is perhaps TRBD1 (6 bases). Sequences were derived from CD4+ T cells from PBMCs cultured with SARS-CoV-2 spike peptides, sampled before COVID-19 vaccination. This TCR came from a human donor who received a COVID-19 vaccine. The chain's CDR3 is CASRRSQGPLLYTF. The CDR3 DNA follows: TGTGCCAGCAGACGATCACAGGGCCCACTTCTCTACACCTTC.